The 26 T cell receptor beta chains reported below all come from one sample, sequenced in a study of a mutant IDH1 vaccine in newly diagnosed glioma. The antigens for these receptors are not known. Time point: week 47, end of study. A 20-mer mutant IDH1 peptide at 300 ug was injected subcutaneously with topical imiquimod. Repertoires were generated with immunoSEQ multiplex PCR, while TCRdb's copy carries only in-frame clones and drops some. Found here are tens of thousands of clones, approximately 75% of them singletons; the top ten hold around 5%. The sample consisted of PBMCs, taken from a glioma patient whose treatment included an IDH1 peptide vaccine. The receptors here all came from a man in his forties with glioma.

The chain has TRBV14 and TRBJ1-1, with TRBD1 as a possible D gene (6 bases). V lost 3 bases to trimming and J lost 5 bases, with 19 bases between them. In germline, CDR1 is SGHDN, CDR2 FVKESK. CDR3 length equals 16 residues. The CDR3 is CASSHFTQGEGTEAFF. The DNA for the CDR3 is TGTGCCAGCAGCCATTTTACACAGGGAGAGGGTACTGAAGCTTTCTTT.

The genes are TRBV19 and TRBJ2-2, with D possibly being TRBD2 (5 bases). This CDR3 is built from 18 residues. Trimming pared 0 bases from V and 5 bases from J, leaving 19 bases between. Germline-derived CDR1 and CDR2 are LNHDA and SQIVND (reference sequence). CDR3 amino acids: CASSIDPTAGELTGELFF. CDR3 nucleotide sequence: TGTGCCAGTAGTATAGACCCGACTGCCGGGGAGTTGACCGGGGAGCTGTTTTTT. Full variable domain (rest looked up from reference TRBV19 and TRBJ2-2): DGGITQSPKYLFRKEGQNVTLSCEQNLNHDAMYWYRQDPGQGLRLIYYSQIVNDFQKGDIAEGYSVSREKKESFPLTVTSAQKNPTAFYLCASSIDPTAGELTGELFFGEGSRLTVL.

The chain joins TRBV10-3 to TRBJ2-2; possible D gene TRBD2, 5 bases. CDR3 size: 16 residues. Germline lookup yields CDR1 ENHRY and CDR2 SYGVKD. The ends were cut back, 11 bases at V and 3 bases at J, with 22 bases in the middle. The CDR3 DNA sequence: TGTGCCGTGGTTAGCGCTCCCTCGAGAGACACCGGGGAGCTGTTTTTT. Translated: CAVVSAPSRDTGELFF.

V usage is TRBV19 and J usage is TRBJ2-7; D might be TRBD1 (6 bases). The germline V gene has CDR1 LNHDA and CDR2 SQIVND (reference sequence). Trimming left V 4 bases short and J 7 bases short, with 17 bases between. The CDR3 extends over 14 amino acids. CDR3 nucleotide sequence: TGTGCCAGTAGTACCACAGGGTCGATCGGGGAGCAGTACTTC. Translated: CASSTTGSIGEQYF.

The chain recombines TRBV18 with TRBJ2-2; D is possibly TRBD1 (5 bases). Trimming stripped 2 bases from V and 2 bases from J, with 12 bases between. Germline V CDR1 and CDR2: KGHSH, LQKENI. The length of the CDR3 is 16 residues. CDR3 DNA: TGTGCCAGCTCACCAGGGCAGGGATTAAACACCGGGGAGCTGTTTTTT. It codes for CASSPGQGLNTGELFF.

The chain combines TRBV6-1 with TRBJ2-2; D gene uncertain. Germline V gene lookup returns CDR1 MNHNS and CDR2 SASEGT. The V gene lost 1 base and the J gene lost 3 bases, with 6 bases spanning the gap. The CDR3 spans 14 residues. CDR3 loop: CASSEGLDTGELFF. The CDR3 region has the DNA TGTGCCAGCAGTGAAGGTTTGGACACCGGGGAGCTGTTTTTT.

The chain has TRBV5-4 and TRBJ2-7; D remains ambiguous. The CDR3 extends over 14 amino acids. Deletions cut 4 bases from V and 5 bases from J, with 16 bases between. Germline V CDR1 and CDR2: SGHNT, YYREEE (reference sequence). The CDR3 region has the DNA TGTGCCAGCAGCGTGCCACAGAGCCAAGACGAGCAGTACTTC. This translates into CASSVPQSQDEQYF.

This clone was seen a handful of times. The chain has TRBV5-6 and TRBJ1-1, with D unresolved. Per germline, CDR1 SGHDT and CDR2 YYEEEE. Between the trimmed V and J ends, which lost 5 bases and 7 bases, there was a span of 12 bases. The CDR3 has 12 amino acids. CDR3 in amino acids: CASSYTKDEAFF. Here the CDR3 DNA reads TGTGCCAGCAGTTACACCAAGGATGAAGCTTTCTTT.

The chain uses TRBV19 and TRBJ2-7; 9 bases fit TRBD2. Germline V gene sequence: CDR1 LNHDA, CDR2 SQIVND (reference sequence). The CDR3 length is 14 residues. The junction had 10 bases not matched to a gene; V was cut back by 10 bases and J by 3 bases. CDR3 amino acids: CATSGLANVYEQYF. CDR3 DNA sequence: TGTGCCACCTCGGGACTAGCCAATGTCTACGAGCAGTACTTC.

The V gene is TRBV10-2, the J gene TRBJ1-1; unclear D gene. From germline, CDR1 is WSHSY and CDR2 SAAADI. This CDR3 comprises 14 residues. Trimming removed 6 bases at V and 7 bases at J, with 18 bases between. Here the CDR3 DNA reads TGCGCCAGCAGCCAACTAACAGAGAAGGGTGAAGCTTTCTTT. Protein: CASSQLTEKGEAFF.

A note on this clone: Other DNA sequences within the sample encode an identical CDR3. This chain connects TRBV10-3 to TRBJ1-2, with 7 bases lining up with TRBD1. V trimming: 6 bases; J trimming: 8 bases; junction bases outside the gene matches: 9. The germline V gene has CDR1 ENHRY and CDR2 SYGVKD. The CDR3 is 13 amino acids. CDR3 amino acids: CAISLDRREGYTF. The CDR3 coding sequence is TGTGCCATCAGCCTGGACAGGCGAGAAGGCTACACCTTC.

This sequence joins TRBV6-5 and TRBJ2-3; D gene ambiguous. Deletions cut 2 bases from V and 5 bases from J, with 5 bases between. Germline loops: CDR1 MNHEY, CDR2 SVGAGI. CDR3 length: 12 residues. CDR3 sequence (DNA): TGTGCCAGCAGTTACGGAGTAGATACGCAGTATTTT. Amino acid sequence: CASSYGVDTQYF.

The chain couples TRBV5-1 to TRBJ2-6; D gene uncertain. The CDR3 loop spans 18 amino acids. Germline-derived CDR1 and CDR2 are SGHRS and YFSETQ. V was shortened by 0 bases and J by 0 bases, with 13 bases between the two germline ends. The CDR3 loop reads CASSLVRAGDSGANVLTF. The CDR3 DNA follows: TGCGCCAGCAGCTTGGTGCGTGCCGGAGACTCTGGGGCCAACGTCCTGACTTTC.

The CDR3 DNA is TGTGCCAGCATCTGGACACAAAACACTGAAGCTTTCTTT. This translates into CASIWTQNTEAFF. V gene TRBV2 combines with J gene TRBJ1-1, with D perhaps matching TRBD1 (5 bases). The CDR3 loop spans 13 amino acids. With 7 bases removed from V and 2 bases from J, the gap between germline ends came to 11 bases. Per the germline V gene, CDR1 is SNHLY and CDR2 is FYNNEI.

V is TRBV7-2 and J is TRBJ2-1, with D perhaps TRBD2 (5 bases). The CDR3 contains 18 residues. Trimming cost V 6 bases and J 9 bases, with 30 bases left between them. Germline lookup yields CDR1 SGHTA and CDR2 FQGNSA. The CDR3 reads CASSAGPPTGRIESEQFF. In nucleotides, the CDR3 is TGTGCCAGCAGTGCCGGACCCCCAACGGGAAGAATCGAGAGTGAGCAGTTCTTC.

This clone has just one count. The V gene is TRBV4-2, the J gene TRBJ2-2, with 13 bases that match TRBD2. J gave up 0 bases and V 1 base, and 2 bases lay outside the gene matches. CDR3 length equals 18 residues. Germline V gene lookup returns CDR1 LGHNA and CDR2 YNFKEQ. The CDR3 coding sequence is TGTGCCAGCAGCCAAGGGACTAGCGGGGGATCGAACACCGGGGAGCTGTTTTTT. It yields the protein CASSQGTSGGSNTGELFF.

This CDR3 is CASSLGTGGQPQHF. The CDR3 bases are TGTGCCAGCTCACTAGGGACAGGGGGCCAGCCCCAGCATTTT. The chain uses TRBV18 and TRBJ1-5; 12 bases match TRBD1. Trimming at V came to 4 bases and at J to 7 bases, leaving 2 bases not matched to a gene. Germline CDR1 KGHSH, CDR2 LQKENI. The CDR3 runs 14 residues.

The chain carries TRBV15 and TRBJ2-7; D assignment may be TRBD1 or TRBD2 (6 bases each). Germline CDR1 LNHNV, CDR2 YYDKDF (reference sequence). This CDR3 has 16 amino acids. V was trimmed by 0 bases and J by 0 bases, leaving 12 bases between them. The CDR3 sequence: CATSRDGGPSSYEQYF. The CDR3 DNA follows: TGTGCCACCAGCAGAGATGGGGGGCCGAGCTCCTACGAGCAGTACTTC.

The chain links TRBV28 to TRBJ1-1; 7 bases align to TRBD1. This CDR3 spans 16 amino acids. Unmatched junction bases numbered 11, after V lost 7 bases and J lost 0 bases. Germline-derived CDR1 and CDR2 are MDHEN and SYDVKM. CDR3 coding DNA: TGTGCCAGCACCCTTTTCAGGGGGTTCATGAACACTGAAGCTTTCTTT. Translated: CASTLFRGFMNTEAFF.

The V and J genes are TRBV7-6 and TRBJ2-2; 7 bases are shared with TRBD2. The CDR3 loop spans 15 amino acids. V gave up 4 bases and J gave up 4 bases; unmatched junction bases: 6. CDR1 is SGHVS, CDR2 FNYEAQ, per germline. The CDR3, as DNA: TGTGCCAGCAGCTGGGGGGTAGCGGGCACCGGGGAGCTGTTTTTT. Translation: CASSWGVAGTGELFF.

V and J are TRBV7-2 and TRBJ2-7; 10 positions match TRBD2. V gave up 2 bases and J gave up 7 bases; unmatched junction bases: 14. Germline-derived CDR1 and CDR2 are SGHTA and FQGNSA. The CDR3 loop spans 17 amino acids. The CDR3 sequence: CASSLPRRLAGVKEQYF. CDR3 bases: TGTGCCAGCAGCTTACCCCGGCGCCTAGCGGGAGTGAAAGAGCAGTACTTC.

The J gene is TRBJ2-7, the V gene TRBV7-2; no clear D gene. Germline loops: CDR1 SGHTA, CDR2 FQGNSA. Trimming took off 5 bases at V and 2 bases at J, with 7 bases between the two ends. This CDR3 comprises 12 residues. This chain's CDR3 is CASSPQPYEQYF. In DNA, the CDR3 is TGTGCCAGCAGCCCCCAACCCTACGAGCAGTACTTC.

The genes are TRBV7-3 and TRBJ2-1; D assignment may be TRBD1 or TRBD2 (5 bases each). V lost 5 bases, J lost 8 bases, and 13 bases lay in between. Germline V CDR1 and CDR2: SGHTA, FQGTGA. The CDR3 loop spans 13 amino acids. The CDR3 nucleotides are TGTGCCAGCAGCCGCGACGGGGCGGATGAGCAGTTCTTC. It yields the protein CASSRDGADEQFF.

The CDR3 nucleotides are TGTGCCAGCAGCTTGGACGGGAGGGTGACCGGGGAGCTGTTTTTT. This gives the protein CASSLDGRVTGELFF. The chain links TRBV5-4 to TRBJ2-2, with 8 bases lining up with TRBD2. Germline V gene sequence: CDR1 SGHNT, CDR2 YYREEE (reference sequence). The trim removed 0 bases at V and 5 bases at J, leaving 3 bases unmatched. The CDR3 covers 15 residues. The variable domain in full, with the rest retrieved from reference TRBV5-4 and TRBJ2-2, is ETGVTQSPTHLIKTRGQQVTLRCSSQSGHNTVSWYQQALGQGPQFIFQYYREEENGRGNFPPRFSGLQFPNYSSELNVNALELDDSALYLCASSLDGRVTGELFFGEGSRLTVL.

The V call is TRBV28, the J call TRBJ1-1; no definite D call. Trimming pared 5 bases from V and 9 bases from J, leaving 7 bases between. The germline V gene encodes CDR1 MDHEN and CDR2 SYDVKM. This CDR3 contains 10 residues. DNA for the CDR3: TGTGCCAGCAGTCGCGGGCAAGCTTTCTTT. Its protein is CASSRGQAFF. Supplemented by reference TRBV28 and TRBJ1-1, the full variable domain reads DVKVTQSSRYLVKRTGEKVFLECVQDMDHENMFWYRQDPGLGLRLIYFSYDVKMKEKGDIPEGYSVSREKKERFSLILESASTNQTSMYLCASSRGQAFFGQGTRLTVV.

The J gene is TRBJ2-5, the V gene TRBV11-2; D gene unclear. V was trimmed by 0 bases and J by 3 bases, leaving 5 bases between them. Germline V gene sequence: CDR1 SGHAT, CDR2 FQNNGV. The CDR3 sequence is 13 residues long. The DNA for the CDR3 is TGTGCCAGCAGCTTAGACGTTGAAGAGACCCAGTACTTC. Its translation is CASSLDVEETQYF.